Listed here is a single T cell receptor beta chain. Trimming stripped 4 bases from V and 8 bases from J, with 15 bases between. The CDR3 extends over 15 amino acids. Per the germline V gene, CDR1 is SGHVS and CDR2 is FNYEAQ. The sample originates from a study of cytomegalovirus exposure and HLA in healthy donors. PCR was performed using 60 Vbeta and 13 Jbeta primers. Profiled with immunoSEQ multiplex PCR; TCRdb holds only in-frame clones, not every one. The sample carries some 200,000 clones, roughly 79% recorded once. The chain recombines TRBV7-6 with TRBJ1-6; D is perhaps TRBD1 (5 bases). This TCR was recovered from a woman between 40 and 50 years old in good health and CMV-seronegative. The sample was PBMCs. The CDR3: CASSSTLPRDSPLHF. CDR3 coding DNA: TGTGCCAGCAGCTCGACTTTACCCAGGGATTCACCCCTCCACTTT.